The source of this T cell receptor (beta chain) is a study of T-cell memory formation after mild COVID-19. General study findings and limits: There were some responding clones in pre-infection memory, which suggested that cross-reactive memory had joined. Among clones contracting day 15 to 85, CD4/CD8 was balanced, whereas later expanders leaned CD4+.

The CDR3 is made up of 12 amino acids. The V gene lost 3 bases and the J gene lost 8 bases, with 8 bases spanning the gap. Per germline, CDR1 MNHEY and CDR2 SVGAGI. A note on this clonotype: Its antigen remains unknown.

TCRdb ran MiXCR on the 5' RACE reads and lists one entry per CDR3 protein. This sample yields hundreds of thousands of distinct CDR3 sequences, of which approximately 20% are seen a single time; 12% belongs to the top ten. The chain combines TRBV6-5 with TRBJ2-1; D is unclear. Specimen: PBMCs or a T cell subset sorted from them (not recorded which). This sequence was found in an adult woman who had mild COVID-19 (a few samples of this study predate the infection). Cell type and time point are not known. CDR3 DNA: TGTGCCAGCAGTTATTCTGGGGATGAGCAGTTCTTC. Translation: CASSYSGDEQFF.